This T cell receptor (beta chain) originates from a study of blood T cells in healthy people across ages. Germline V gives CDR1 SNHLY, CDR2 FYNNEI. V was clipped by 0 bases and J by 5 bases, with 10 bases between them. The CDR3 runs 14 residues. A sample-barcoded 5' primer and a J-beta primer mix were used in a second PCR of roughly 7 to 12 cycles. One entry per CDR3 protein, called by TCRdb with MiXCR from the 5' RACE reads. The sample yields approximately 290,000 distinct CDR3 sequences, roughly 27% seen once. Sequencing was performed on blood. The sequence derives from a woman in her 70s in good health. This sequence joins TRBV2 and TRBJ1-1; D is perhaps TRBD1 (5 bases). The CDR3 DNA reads TGTGCCAGCAGTGAAGCTCCGGGACGGACTGAAGCTTTCTTT. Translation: CASSEAPGRTEAFF.